This TCR beta chain is drawn from a study of cytomegalovirus exposure and HLA in healthy donors. Points from the study as a whole: Cytomegalovirus status was reportedly diagnosed by the classifier with high specificity and sensitivity. Most subjects' HLA-A and HLA-B alleles were reportedly predicted from TCR beta sequences. In an earlier analysis, most TCR beta V segments were productive about 87% or about 30% of the time. In a later analysis, TCR beta V- and J-gene trimming was associated with a missense DCLRE1C variant.

Germline V gene lookup returns CDR1 SQVTM and CDR2 ANQGSEA. Losses at the gene ends were 7 bases for V and 8 bases for J; bases not matched to a gene: 8. This CDR3 comprises 12 residues. In the case of this clone: Its antigen remains unidentified.

The primer mix had 60 Vbeta and 13 Jbeta primers. The data were produced by immunoSEQ multiplex PCR, yet TCRdb's version contains in-frame clones alone and is incomplete. The sample includes roughly 140,000 clones, roughly 77% of them seen just once. What was sequenced was PBMCs. J is TRBJ1-2 and V is TRBV29-1, with 9 bases identical to TRBD1. The sequence came from a human donor in good health. The CDR3 nucleotides read TGCAGCGCCTACAGGGGGCAGGTCGGCTACACCTTC. Translation gives CSAYRGQVGYTF.